This TCR beta chain was identified during a study of shared clonotypes between healthy human individuals. In regard to this clone: Antigen: not known.

Naive-designated CD8 cells lacked CD45RO, were positively enriched for CCR7, and omitted terminally differentiated effector memory CD45RA+ cells. Study-level findings and limits: About 4.5% of naive CD4 clonotypes were common to a handful of donors. It was only blood that was sampled, and tissue repertoires likely differ. Researchers found naive subsets generally carried larger estimated richness than memory subsets.

Repertoires were generated with immunoSEQ multiplex PCR, while TCRdb's copy carries only in-frame clones and drops some. The sample lists some 2,000,000 clones, roughly 95% seen once, with 0.9% to 1.3% in the top ten. Germline assignment: CDR1 ENHRY and CDR2 SYGVKD. Trimming left V 2 bases short and J 5 bases short, with 11 bases between. The CDR3 is 14 residues long. Sequenced input: naive CD8+ T cells sorted from blood. This sequence originates from a young man in good health. The V gene is TRBV10-3, the J gene TRBJ2-3; D not certain. CDR3 sequence: CAISETPQEDTQYF. CDR3 sequence (DNA): TGTGCCATCAGTGAGACTCCTCAGGAAGATACGCAGTATTTT.